Detailed here is one T cell receptor beta chain. This sample is part of a study of blood T cell repertoires in COVID-19. Study-wide background: Sites across the United States, Italy and Spain contributed samples from acute and convalescent COVID-19.

Per the study methods: Amplifying reference gene primers gave estimates of nucleated cell counts. Some clones are missing from TCRdb's copy, which holds only in-frame ones; the method was immunoSEQ multiplex PCR. The V and J calls and clone size are taken from that table; D and trimming were inferred from the DNA. Among 85,000 to 90,000 clones listed, less than 95% were seen once. V was cut by 1 base and J by 4 bases, with 7 bases left in between. Germline V CDR1 and CDR2: MDHEN, SYDVKM. This CDR3 is built from 13 residues. The gene calls are TRBV28 and TRBJ2-5, with D possibly matching TRBD1 (6 bases). This TCR was recovered from a human donor with active COVID-19. The donor label of this sample is uncertain. Sequencing was done on a sample of peripheral blood. The CDR3 sequence is CASSLSRGETQYF. The CDR3 DNA reads as TGTGCCAGCAGTTTATCCAGGGGAGAGACCCAGTACTTC.